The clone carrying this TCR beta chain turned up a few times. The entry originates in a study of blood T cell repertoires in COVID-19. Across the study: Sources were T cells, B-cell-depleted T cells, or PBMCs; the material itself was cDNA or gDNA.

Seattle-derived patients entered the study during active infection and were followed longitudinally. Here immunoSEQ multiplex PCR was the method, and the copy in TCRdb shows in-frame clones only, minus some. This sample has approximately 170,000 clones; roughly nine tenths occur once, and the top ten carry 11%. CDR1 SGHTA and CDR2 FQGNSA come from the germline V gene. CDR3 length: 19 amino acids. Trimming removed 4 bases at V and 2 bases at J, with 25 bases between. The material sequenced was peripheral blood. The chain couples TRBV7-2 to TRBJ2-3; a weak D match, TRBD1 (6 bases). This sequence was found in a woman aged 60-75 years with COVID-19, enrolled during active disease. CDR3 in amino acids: CASSSPGVWERPNTDTQYF. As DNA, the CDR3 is TGTGCCAGCAGCTCCCCAGGGGTCTGGGAGCGGCCCAACACAGATACGCAGTATTTT.